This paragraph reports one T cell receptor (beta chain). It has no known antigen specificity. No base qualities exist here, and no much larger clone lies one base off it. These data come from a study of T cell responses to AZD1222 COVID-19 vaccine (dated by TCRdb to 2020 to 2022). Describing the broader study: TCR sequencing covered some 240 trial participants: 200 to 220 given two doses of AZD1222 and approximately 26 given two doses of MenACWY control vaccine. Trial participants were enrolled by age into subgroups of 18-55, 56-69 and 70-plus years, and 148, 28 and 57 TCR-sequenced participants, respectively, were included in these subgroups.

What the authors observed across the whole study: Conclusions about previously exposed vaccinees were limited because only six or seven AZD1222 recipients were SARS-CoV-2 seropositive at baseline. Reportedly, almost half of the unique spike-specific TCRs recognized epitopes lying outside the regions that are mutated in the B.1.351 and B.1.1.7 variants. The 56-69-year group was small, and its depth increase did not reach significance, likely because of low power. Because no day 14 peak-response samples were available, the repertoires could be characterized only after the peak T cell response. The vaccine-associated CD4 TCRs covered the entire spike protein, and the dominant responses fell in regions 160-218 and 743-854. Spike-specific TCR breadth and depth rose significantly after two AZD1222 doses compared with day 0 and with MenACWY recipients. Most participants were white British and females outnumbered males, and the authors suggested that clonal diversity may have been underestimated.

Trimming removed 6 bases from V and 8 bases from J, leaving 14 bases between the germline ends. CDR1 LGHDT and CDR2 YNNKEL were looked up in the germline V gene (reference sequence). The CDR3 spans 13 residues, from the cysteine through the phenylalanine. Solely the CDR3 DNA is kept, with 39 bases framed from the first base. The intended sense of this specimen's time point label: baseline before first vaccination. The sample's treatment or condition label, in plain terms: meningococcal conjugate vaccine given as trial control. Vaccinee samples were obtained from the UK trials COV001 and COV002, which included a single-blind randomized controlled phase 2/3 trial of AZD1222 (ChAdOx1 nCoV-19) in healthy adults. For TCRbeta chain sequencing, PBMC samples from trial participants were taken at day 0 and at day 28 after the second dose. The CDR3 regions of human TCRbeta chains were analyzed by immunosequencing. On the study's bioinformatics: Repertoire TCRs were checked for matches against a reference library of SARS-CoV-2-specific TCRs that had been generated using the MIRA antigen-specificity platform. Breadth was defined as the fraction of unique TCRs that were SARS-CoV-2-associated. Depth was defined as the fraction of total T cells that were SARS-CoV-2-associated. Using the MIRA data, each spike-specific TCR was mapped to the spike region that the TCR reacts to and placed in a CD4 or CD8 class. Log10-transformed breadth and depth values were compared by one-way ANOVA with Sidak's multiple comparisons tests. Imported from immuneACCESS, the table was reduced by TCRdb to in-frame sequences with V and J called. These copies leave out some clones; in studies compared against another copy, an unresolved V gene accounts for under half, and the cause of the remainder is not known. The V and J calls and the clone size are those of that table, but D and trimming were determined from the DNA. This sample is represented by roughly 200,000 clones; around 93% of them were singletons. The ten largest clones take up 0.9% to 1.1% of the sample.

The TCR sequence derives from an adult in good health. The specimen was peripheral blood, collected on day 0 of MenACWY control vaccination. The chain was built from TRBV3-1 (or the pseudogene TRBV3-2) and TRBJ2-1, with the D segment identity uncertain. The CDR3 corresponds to CASSFTERYEQFF. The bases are TGTGCCAGCAGTTTCACGGAGCGATATGAGCAGTTCTTC.